This T cell receptor (beta chain) was identified during a study of shared clonotypes between healthy human individuals. DNA at 200 ng, around 30,000 T cell genomes, went into sorted-subset replicate PCRs. Data came from immunoSEQ multiplex PCR; TCRdb stores just in-frame clones and leaves some out. The repertoire holds millions of clones, with about 92% as singletons. The CDR3 is 16 residues long. Trimming stripped 6 bases from V and 3 bases from J, with 24 bases between. The V gene's germline CDR1 is SQVTM and CDR2 ANQGSEA. The receptor comes from a young man in good health. The specimen was naive CD4+ T cells sorted from blood. As to subset: CD45RA+ positively selected. The V gene is TRBV29-1, the J gene TRBJ2-7; D is unresolved. CDR3 region: CSVTGGTGGKLYEQYF. The CDR3 DNA follows: TGCAGCGTCACCGGTGGTACGGGTGGTAAACTCTACGAGCAGTACTTC.